This T cell receptor (beta chain) is drawn from a study of shared clonotypes between healthy human individuals. On sorted subsets, replicate PCRs used about 0.2 ug DNA, or 30,000 or so T cell genomes. Method: immunoSEQ multiplex PCR; TCRdb's copy keeps in-frame clones and lacks some. Altogether 2 million to 2.5 million clones are present, 90% to 95% being singletons, with the ten largest covering 1.5% to 2%. The CDR3 extends over 16 amino acids. The germline V gene encodes CDR1 MNHEY and CDR2 SMNVEV (reference sequence). With V trimmed by 0 bases and J by 2 bases, 2 bases remained unmatched. In the naive CD8 group, cells lacked CD45RO and were positively selected for CCR7, so terminally differentiated effector memory CD45RA+ cells were left out. Study outcomes and limitations: Few donors restricted represented genetic and exposure-history diversity. Larger estimated richness was generally seen in naive subsets than in memory subsets. Some naive CD4 clonotypes, roughly 5%, turned up in common across several donors.

Turning to this clone: Its cognate antigen is unknown.

V is TRBV27 and J is TRBJ2-4; 9 bases match TRBD2. The source material was naive CD8+ T cells from PBMCs. The clonotype comes from a man aged 18 to 30 in good health. Some clones in this sample may be carry-over from other donors' samples. For the CDR3, the DNA is TGTGCCAGCAGTTTATCCCTAGCGGGGTCCAAAAACATTCAGTACTTC. Its translation is CASSLSLAGSKNIQYF.